The source of this T cell receptor beta chain is a study of monozygotic twins with inflammatory bowel disease (dated by TCRdb to about 2019). With regard to the full study: In total, approximately 28 monozygotic twin pairs made up the full study: 19 Danish pairs, all IBD-discordant, plus nine German pairs, of which four were IBD-concordant and five were IBD-discordant. Within discordant pairs, disease-associated traits were sought mainly by comparing IBD patients with their genetically identical healthy co-twins. Each individual had, on average, about 151 000 unique TCRalpha sequences and 181 000 unique TCRbeta sequences available for analysis.

For CDR1 and CDR2, the germline V gene lists SGHTA and FQGNSA. The CDR3 sequence holds 15 residues, the cysteine and phenylalanine included. No nucleotide data were recorded. On the study overall, not on this receptor specifically: A decrease in TCRbeta repertoire diversity, as measured by inverse Simpson index, was observed in IBD patients compared with their healthy co-twins. No difference in repertoire similarity was observed between concordant and discordant twins, possibly owing to limited statistical power. Compared with healthy twins, IBD patients had fewer clonotypes in common with other individuals, a difference most pronounced in patients showing signs of disease activity. Differing immunosuppressive treatments among patients may have added background noise and inter-individual variability to the repertoires. Different T cell subtypes could not be distinguished in the analysis. The results gave no support for a single strong signal or clonotype linked to IBD.

Library prep was done by 5' RACE. The input for every TCR library was 3500 ng of total RNA. cDNA was synthesized with SMARTScribe reverse transcriptase in eight separate reactions per sample. Unique molecular identifiers containing a 6-nucleotide sample barcode were introduced through template switching during cDNA synthesis. Two nested PCRs of around 15 and 10 cycles amplified the TCRalpha and TCRbeta cDNA, and bead purification followed each PCR. Before amplification, the cDNA was both treated with uracil DNA-glycosylase and purified with the QIAquick PCR purification kit. The second PCR added Illumina TruSeq-compatible adapters along with sample-specific barcodes. Library quality and concentration were assessed using TapeStation and Qubit, and roughly 5.5 ng of each library was pooled. The pooled libraries were sequenced with 2 x 100 bp reads and custom sequencing primers on an Illumina HiSeq2500 single-index Rapid Run. The study's processing was this. PCR and sequencing errors were corrected by UMI-based consensus assembly using MiGEC version 1.2.6. MiXCR version 2.1.1 handled V(D)J alignment, clonotype assembly and CDR3 extraction. Gene usage, clonotype sharing and MAIT/NKT TCR abundance were normalised by analysing the top 1000, 10 000 and 20 000 clonotypes per sample. Diversity was computed as the inverse Simpson index with the vegan R package after downsampling to 27 000 UMIs. Paired Mann-Whitney U tests on discordant twin pairs were used, with Benjamini-Hochberg multiple-testing correction. One entry per CDR3 protein sequence results from the TCRdb reprocessing of the reads, with DNA left out. The V and J calls were determined by TCRdb, not by the authors. The data table for this sample lists approximately 400,000 distinct CDR3 sequences. About 2.3% of the sample goes to the ten largest clones.

From each donor, a roughly 2.7 ml peripheral blood sample was drawn into PAXgene tubes and stored at -80 degrees C. Without T cell sorting, total RNA was isolated from whole blood using the PAXgene blood miRNA kit on an automated QIAcube. Deep TCRalpha and TCRbeta repertoire profiling with unique molecular barcoding was performed on peripheral blood of monozygotic twin pairs concordant or discordant for inflammatory bowel disease. Smoking habits were recorded for all twin pairs, and each individual was classified as a current, former or never smoker. Turning to this clonotype: Its antigen specificity is not known.

The TCR originated in a human donor with ulcerative colitis or Crohn's disease, or a healthy co-twin of an affected twin (not recorded which). Sequencing was done on a sample of blood. The chain is encoded by TRBV7-2 joined to TRBJ2-5; TCRdb's D call, TRBD1, is unchecked because there is no DNA. The CDR3 has the sequence CASSLDRASQETQYF.